The clone carrying this T cell receptor (beta chain) was observed many times. This sample is part of a study of T-cell reconstitution after alpha-beta-depleted transplantation in children. CDR3 length equals 14 residues. Unmatched junction bases numbered 2, after V lost 2 bases and J lost 4 bases. Unique molecular identifiers were incorporated when the TCRbeta library was constructed. MiXCR was run by TCRdb on the PCR reads, yielding one entry per CDR3 protein. The repertoire includes around 400,000 distinct CDR3 sequences, around 9.9% of them detected once, and 4.5% to 6.5% sits in the top ten. The chain carries TRBV12-3 or TRBV12-4 and TRBJ2-3; TRBD1 agrees at 8 bases. Sequencing was performed on PBMCs from the stem cell graft donor, taken from the stem cell graft. This receptor was identified in a human donor who donated a stem cell graft to a child with acute myeloid leukemia. This chain's CDR3 is CASSLSGGPDTQYF. DNA for the CDR3: TGTGCCAGCAGTTTATCAGGGGGCCCAGATACGCAGTATTTT.